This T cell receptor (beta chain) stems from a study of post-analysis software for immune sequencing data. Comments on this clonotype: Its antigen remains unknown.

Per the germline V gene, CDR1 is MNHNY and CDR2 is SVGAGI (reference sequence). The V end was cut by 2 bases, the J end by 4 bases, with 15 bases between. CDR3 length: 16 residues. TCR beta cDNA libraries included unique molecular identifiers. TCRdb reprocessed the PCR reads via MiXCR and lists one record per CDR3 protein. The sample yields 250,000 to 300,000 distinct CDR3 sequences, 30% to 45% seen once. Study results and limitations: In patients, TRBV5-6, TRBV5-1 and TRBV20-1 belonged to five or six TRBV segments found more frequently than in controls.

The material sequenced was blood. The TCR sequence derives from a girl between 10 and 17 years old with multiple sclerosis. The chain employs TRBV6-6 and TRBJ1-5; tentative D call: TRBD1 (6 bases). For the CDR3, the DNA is TGTGCCAGCAGTTACGATCTCGGGGGCGCGAATCAGCCCCAGCATTTT. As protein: CASSYDLGGANQPQHF.